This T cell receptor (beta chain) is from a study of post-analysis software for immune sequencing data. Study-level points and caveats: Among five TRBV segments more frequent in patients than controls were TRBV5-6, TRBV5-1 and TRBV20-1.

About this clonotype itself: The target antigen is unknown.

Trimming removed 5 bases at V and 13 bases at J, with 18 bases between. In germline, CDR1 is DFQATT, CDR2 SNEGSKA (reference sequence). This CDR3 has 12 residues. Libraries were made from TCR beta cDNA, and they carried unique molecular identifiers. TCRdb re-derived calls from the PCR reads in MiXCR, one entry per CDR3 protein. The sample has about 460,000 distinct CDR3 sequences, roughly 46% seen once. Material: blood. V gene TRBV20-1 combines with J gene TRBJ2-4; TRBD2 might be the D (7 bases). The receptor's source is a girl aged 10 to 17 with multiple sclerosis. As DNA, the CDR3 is TGCAGTGCTCCGTCGGGGGGCGGGGAGCAGTACTTC. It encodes CSAPSGGGEQYF.